The 26 T cell receptor beta chains below all came from one sample that was sequenced in a study of blood T cell repertoires in COVID-19. Profiling relied on immunoSEQ multiplex PCR, and the TCRdb table lists in-frame clones only, not all of them. The sample lists around 260,000 clones, 80% to 85% occurring once. The sequencing input was peripheral blood. Receptors were obtained from a person in their 70s with COVID-19, enrolled during active disease.

The chain links TRBV5-1 to TRBJ2-7, with D perhaps matching TRBD1 (6 bases). Trimming took off 4 bases at V and 4 bases at J, with 15 bases between the two ends. Germline CDR1 is SGHRS and CDR2 is YFSETQ. The CDR3 loop spans 14 amino acids. Here the CDR3 DNA reads TGCGCCAGCAGCCCAGACGGACAGCAGTACGAGCAGTACTTC. This codes for CASSPDGQQYEQYF. Variable domain in full (rest from reference TRBV5-1 and TRBJ2-7): KAGVTQTPRYLIKTRGQQVTLSCSPISGHRSVSWYQQTPGQGLQFLFEYFSETQRNKGNFPGRFSGRQFSNSRSEMNVSTLELGDSALYLCASSPDGQQYEQYFGPGTRLTVT.

The chain links TRBV6-5 to TRBJ1-2, with D possibly matching TRBD1 (6 bases). CDR1 is MNHEY, CDR2 SVGAGI, per germline. With 10 bases removed from V and 5 bases from J, the gap between germline ends came to 17 bases. This CDR3 is built from 13 residues. CDR3 in DNA: TGTGCCACCATAGAGGGGGACCTTTATGGCTACACCTTC. Amino acids: CATIEGDLYGYTF.

This clone was counted a few times. This sequence joins TRBV7-2 and TRBJ2-7; weak D call: TRBD2 (6 bases). The V gene's germline CDR1 is SGHTA and CDR2 FQGNSA. This CDR3 has 15 amino acids. Trimming cost V 8 bases and J 4 bases, with 21 bases left between them. CDR3 nucleotides: TGTGCCAGCCACCCGACCCCTAGCGTTGGTTACGAGCAGTACTTC. This encodes CASHPTPSVGYEQYF.

The J gene is TRBJ1-6, the V gene TRBV27; the D gene is possibly TRBD1 (6 bases). The CDR3 is 14 residues long. Trimming shortened V by 6 bases and J by 7 bases, and 13 bases separated the two germline ends. CDR1 and CDR2 (germline): MNHEY, SMNVEV (reference sequence). For the CDR3, the DNA is TGTGCCAGCAGATACAGGGTTAAGAATTCACCCCTCCACTTT. Protein product: CASRYRVKNSPLHF.

V usage is TRBV29-1 and J usage is TRBJ2-7; 12 bases map to TRBD2. J was trimmed by 2 bases and V by 6 bases; bases with no gene match: 5. In germline, CDR1 is SQVTM, CDR2 ANQGSEA. CDR3 length: 14 amino acids. DNA for the CDR3: TGCAGCGTCGCCGGACTAGCGGGACCCTACGAGCAGTACTTC. Residues: CSVAGLAGPYEQYF.

The genes are TRBV30 and TRBJ2-7; D is unresolved. CDR1 and CDR2 from the germline V gene are GTSNPN and SVGIG (reference sequence). This CDR3 is built from 10 residues. Trimming removed 5 bases from V and 5 bases from J, with 7 bases in between. In DNA form, the CDR3 reads TGTGCCTGGGCAGGCAACGAGCAGTACTTC. It codes for CAWAGNEQYF.

The chain has TRBV4-3 and TRBJ1-2; D possibly corresponds to TRBD1 (5 bases). V was pared by 0 bases and J by 4 bases, with 15 bases between. Germline assignment: CDR1 LGHNA and CDR2 YSLEER. The CDR3 is 16 residues long. The CDR3 reads CASSQDYPPRVYGYTF. The CDR3 DNA sequence: TGCGCCAGCAGCCAAGATTATCCGCCCAGGGTCTATGGCTACACCTTC.

The genes are TRBV5-1 and TRBJ2-2; a possible D gene is TRBD2 (6 bases). The V end was cut by 2 bases, the J end by 3 bases, with 14 bases between. Germline V lookup: CDR1 SGHRS, CDR2 YFSETQ. CDR3 length: 16 amino acids. The CDR3 here is CASSLKEGIDTGELFF. The CDR3 coding sequence is TGCGCCAGCAGCTTAAAGGAGGGCATTGACACCGGGGAGCTGTTTTTT.

This chain links TRBV12-3 or TRBV12-4 with TRBJ1-1; possible D gene TRBD1, 6 bases. The CDR3 is made up of 13 amino acids. V lost 6 bases, J lost 1 base, and 9 bases lay in between. The CDR3 loop is CASSRQENTEAFF. The CDR3 DNA is TGTGCCAGCAGCCGACAGGAGAACACTGAAGCTTTCTTT.

This clone has just a few counts. This chain connects TRBV5-1 to TRBJ1-1, with 7 bases lining up with TRBD1. This CDR3 spans 13 amino acids. Per the germline V gene, CDR1 is SGHRS and CDR2 is YFSETQ. The V gene end was trimmed by 6 bases and the J gene end by 2 bases; junction bases not matched to a gene: 4. The CDR3 spells CASKTGINTEAFF. In DNA form, the CDR3 reads TGCGCCAGCAAGACAGGGATTAACACTGAAGCTTTCTTT.

This chain joins TRBV5-4 and TRBJ2-7, with TRBD1 identical over 10 bases. In germline, CDR1 is SGHNT, CDR2 YYREEE (reference sequence). J lost 7 bases, V lost 4 bases, and 8 bases had no gene match. The CDR3 contains 14 residues. In DNA, the CDR3 is TGTGCCAGCAGCCCTCGGGACAGGGGTGAGGAGCAGTACTTC. Its translation is CASSPRDRGEEQYF.

This chain links TRBV5-8 with TRBJ1-5; possible D gene TRBD1, 6 bases. V shed 2 bases and J shed 4 bases, with 16 bases lying between them. This CDR3 is built from 16 residues. Per germline, CDR1 SGHTS and CDR2 YDEGEE. The CDR3, as DNA: TGTGCCAGCAGCTTTAACCGCGGGGGGGCAAATCAGCCCCAGCATTTT. It yields the protein CASSFNRGGANQPQHF.

The rearrangement links TRBV7-3 to TRBJ2-7; 8 nucleotides match TRBD2. This CDR3 comprises 15 residues. V dropped 4 bases and J dropped 4; count of bases not matched to a gene: 9. Germline lookup yields CDR1 SGHTA and CDR2 FQGTGA. In nucleotides, the CDR3 is TGTGCCAGCAGCTCCGTTGGCGGGAGGCAATACGAGCAGTACTTC. Its translation: CASSSVGGRQYEQYF.

V gene TRBV4-3 combines with J gene TRBJ2-1, with D possibly matching TRBD1 (5 bases). Trimming cost V 0 bases and J 0 bases, with 12 bases left between them. CDR1 is LGHNA and CDR2 is YSLEER in the germline V gene. There are 17 residues in the CDR3. This chain's CDR3 is CASSQDLGHSSYNEQFF. The CDR3, as DNA: TGCGCCAGCAGCCAAGATCTTGGACACAGCTCCTACAATGAGCAGTTCTTC.

This clone was detected once. The chain recombines TRBV5-4 with TRBJ1-1; no clear D gene. V gave up 2 bases and J gave up 1 base, with 12 bases separating them. Germline assignment: CDR1 SGHNT and CDR2 YYREEE (reference sequence). CDR3 size: 15 residues. The CDR3 DNA reads TGTGCCAGCAGCTTTACGGGAGGTGGGAACACTGAAGCTTTCTTT. This sequence encodes CASSFTGGGNTEAFF.

V and J are TRBV5-1 and TRBJ1-3, with 8 bases fitting TRBD1. This CDR3 is built from 13 residues. The germline gives CDR1 SGHRS, CDR2 YFSETQ. Trimming took 5 bases from V and 7 from J; bases not matched to a gene: 5. The CDR3 sequence: CASSRTGSNTIYF. The CDR3 DNA reads TGCGCCAGCAGTCGGACAGGGTCGAACACCATATATTTT.

J is TRBJ1-2 and V is TRBV19; possibly TRBD1 for D (6 bases). The V gene's germline CDR1 is LNHDA and CDR2 SQIVND (reference sequence). V was trimmed by 8 bases and J by 4 bases, leaving 11 bases between them. CDR3 length: 12 amino acids. The CDR3 coding sequence is TGTGCCAGTTCGGACAGCCTCTATGGCTACACCTTC. Translation: CASSDSLYGYTF. Using reference TRBV19 and TRBJ1-2 for the parts outside the CDR3, the full variable domain is DGGITQSPKYLFRKEGQNVTLSCEQNLNHDAMYWYRQDPGQGLRLIYYSQIVNDFQKGDIAEGYSVSREKKESFPLTVTSAQKNPTAFYLCASSDSLYGYTFGSGTRLTVV.

This clone is labeled as medium-sized (0.01 to 0.1%). V is TRBV29-1 and J is TRBJ1-1; D unclear. This CDR3 region has 12 residues. The germline CDR1 and CDR2 sequences are SQVTM and ANQGSEA. Trimming stripped 4 bases from V and 5 bases from J, with 11 bases between. The CDR3 sequence: CSVVSGVTEAFF. CDR3 nucleotides: TGCAGCGTTGTTTCCGGGGTAACTGAAGCTTTCTTT. The complete variable domain, with remaining parts taken from reference TRBV29-1 and TRBJ1-1, reads SAVISQKPSRDICQRGTSLTIQCQVDSQVTMMFWYRQQPGQSLTLIATANQGSEATYESGFVIDKFPISRPNLTFSTLTVSNMSPEDSSIYLCSVVSGVTEAFFGQGTRLTVV.

This chain connects TRBV7-9 to TRBJ1-6; 7 bases match TRBD1. V lost 7 bases, J lost 14 bases, and 8 bases stayed unmatched. Germline CDR1 reads SEHNR; CDR2 reads FQNEAQ (reference sequence). The length of the CDR3 is 12 residues. For the CDR3, the DNA is TGTGCCAGCACGGACAGGCCGTCGGCCCTCCACTTT. Amino acids: CASTDRPSALHF.

This chain links TRBV30 with TRBJ2-1, with TRBD1 as a possible D gene (5 bases). The CDR3 contains 15 residues. V was shortened by 4 bases and J by 8 bases, with 21 bases between the two germline ends. Germline values: CDR1 GTSNPN, CDR2 SVGIG (reference sequence). The CDR3 is CAWNRLDRFGYEQFF. CDR3 in DNA: TGTGCCTGGAACCGACTCGACAGATTCGGTTATGAGCAGTTCTTC.

This clone was detected only once. This chain connects TRBV15 to TRBJ1-5; no reliable D call. Germline lookup yields CDR1 LNHNV and CDR2 YYDKDF (reference sequence). The CDR3 contains 14 residues. The V end was cut by 7 bases, the J end by 0 bases, with 10 bases between. The CDR3 is CATNGGLSNQPQHF. The CDR3 DNA is TGTGCCACCAACGGCGGACTTAGCAATCAGCCCCAGCATTTT.

The rearrangement joins TRBV30 to TRBJ1-1, with D perhaps matching TRBD1 (6 bases). Germline values: CDR1 GTSNPN, CDR2 SVGIG (reference sequence). Trimming left V 2 bases short and J 2 bases short, with 15 bases between. The CDR3 is made up of 15 amino acids. The CDR3 region has the DNA TGTGCCTGGAGTCAGGGGATTTCGTATAACACTGAAGCTTTCTTT. Protein product: CAWSQGISYNTEAFF.

The V call is TRBV27, the J call TRBJ1-2, with D hard to call. This CDR3 has 13 amino acids. The germline gives CDR1 MNHEY, CDR2 SMNVEV (reference sequence). The ends were cut back, 3 bases at V and 0 bases at J, with 5 bases in the middle. DNA for the CDR3: TGTGCCAGCAGTTTTGCGCCTAACTATGGCTACACCTTC. Its protein product is CASSFAPNYGYTF.

The chain recombines TRBV28 with TRBJ1-4; 7 bases align to TRBD1. CDR3 length: 18 residues. With V trimmed by 3 bases and J by 8 bases, 18 bases remained unmatched. Germline V gene sequence: CDR1 MDHEN, CDR2 SYDVKM. For the CDR3, the DNA is TGTGCCAGCAGTTTGAGTTGGCAGGGGGAAGGTATCGGGGAAAAACTGTTTTTT. This codes for CASSLSWQGEGIGEKLFF.

J is TRBJ1-2 and V is TRBV19, with 7 bases aligning to TRBD1. The germline V gene encodes CDR1 LNHDA and CDR2 SQIVND (reference sequence). CDR3 length: 16 amino acids. V gave up 5 bases and J gave up 6 bases; unmatched junction bases: 15. The CDR3 loop reads CASSVDRDRRGDGYTF. The CDR3 DNA follows: TGTGCCAGTAGTGTGGACCGGGACAGACGTGGGGATGGCTACACCTTC.

The chain combines TRBV7-6 with TRBJ2-3, with 11 nucleotides matching TRBD2. CDR1 SGHVS and CDR2 FNYEAQ come from the germline V gene. J was trimmed by 2 bases and V by 5 bases; bases with no gene match: 15. The CDR3 extends over 19 amino acids. The CDR3 protein is CASSTPSTSGGSFTDTQYF. The CDR3 bases are TGTGCCAGCAGCACCCCATCCACTAGCGGGGGTAGTTTCACAGATACGCAGTATTTT. Complete variable domain (other parts from reference TRBV7-6 and TRBJ2-3): GAGVSQSPRYKVTKRGQDVALRCDPISGHVSLYWYRQALGQGPEFLTYFNYEAQQDKSGLPNDRFSAERPEGSISTLTIQRTEQRDSAMYRCASSTPSTSGGSFTDTQYFGPGTRLTVL.